A single sample is the source of the 32 T cell receptor beta chains below, sequenced in a study of human T cells and chemical hapten exposure. TCRdb processed the RACE reads anew with MiXCR; each CDR3 protein has one entry. The table shows approximately 90,000 distinct CDR3 sequences, with just under 9% occurring only once. Time point denoted: healthy volunteer bleed at 2 weeks. RNA extraction used unfractionated whole blood as the source of total RNA. The sequencing input was whole blood. These receptors were collected from a female donor in good health. Some clones in this sample may be carry-over from other donors' samples.

This clonotype was observed at least ten times. The chain couples TRBV12-3 or TRBV12-4 to TRBJ1-2; 10 nucleotides align to TRBD1. CDR3 length: 13 residues. J gave up 2 bases and V 8 bases, and 2 bases lay outside the gene matches. The CDR3 bases are TGTGCCAGCGGGGACAGGGGCAACTATGGCTACACCTTC. Translation gives CASGDRGNYGYTF.

This clonotype has just a few counts. Here the CDR3 reads CSVIPRDASTYNEQFF. Written as DNA, the CDR3 is TGCAGCGTGATCCCCCGGGACGCATCCACCTACAATGAGCAGTTCTTC. The rearrangement links TRBV29-1 to TRBJ2-1; D may correspond to TRBD1 or TRBD2 (5 bases each). CDR1 and CDR2 from the germline V gene are SQVTM and ANQGSEA. V was shortened by 6 bases and J by 2 bases, with 20 bases between the two germline ends. This CDR3 comprises 16 residues.

This clonotype has ten or more counts. The V call is TRBV25-1, the J call TRBJ2-1; TRBD2 agrees at 9 bases. V lost 4 bases to trimming and J lost 5 bases; unmatched junction nucleotides: 6. The germline gives CDR1 MGHDK, CDR2 SYGVNS. The CDR3 consists of 15 residues. The CDR3 sequence: CASSAFGLANNEQFF. The CDR3 coding sequence is TGTGCCAGCAGTGCCTTTGGACTAGCGAACAATGAGCAGTTCTTC.

This clonotype was seen a few times. The rearrangement joins TRBV20-1 to TRBJ2-5; TRBD2 matches 10 bases. The CDR3 spans 16 residues. Germline-derived CDR1 and CDR2 are DFQATT and SNEGSKA (reference sequence). V lost 5 bases, J lost 5 bases, and 14 bases stayed unmatched. CDR3 amino acids: CSAPNALAGVSETQYF. The CDR3 region has the DNA TGCAGTGCTCCCAACGCGCTAGCGGGAGTTTCTGAGACCCAGTACTTC.

This clonotype has at least ten counts. The gene calls are TRBV28 and TRBJ1-1; possibly TRBD1 for D (6 bases). The length of the CDR3 is 15 residues. Per germline, CDR1 MDHEN and CDR2 SYDVKM. Trimming took off 3 bases at V and 1 base at J, with 12 bases between the two ends. CDR3 nucleotides: TGTGCCAGCAGTTTGTGGACAGCAAAGAACACTGAAGCTTTCTTT. This translates into CASSLWTAKNTEAFF.

This clonotype turned up a few times. The chain combines TRBV7-3 with TRBJ1-1; 10 nucleotides agree with TRBD1. CDR3 length: 15 residues. From germline, CDR1 is SGHTA and CDR2 FQGTGA. The junction had 13 bases not matched to a gene; V was cut back by 4 bases and J by 11 bases. CDR3 DNA sequence: TGTGCCAGCAGCTCCCGGGGACAGGGGCTCTCGGAGGCTTTCTTT. Its translation: CASSSRGQGLSEAFF.

This clonotype was seen a few times. This rearrangement joins TRBV5-1 to TRBJ2-1, with 7 bases fitting TRBD1. The V gene end was trimmed by 4 bases and the J gene end by 4 bases; junction bases not matched to a gene: 5. The CDR3 has 14 amino acids. Germline CDR1 is SGHRS and CDR2 is YFSETQ. The CDR3 region is CASSPGQTYNEQFF. DNA of the CDR3: TGCGCCAGCAGCCCGGGACAGACGTACAATGAGCAGTTCTTC.

This clonotype has a count of ten or more. This chain joins TRBV7-9 and TRBJ2-1; 7 nucleotides align to TRBD2. Germline values: CDR1 SEHNR, CDR2 FQNEAQ (reference sequence). This CDR3 is 14 amino acids long. Trimming cost V 5 bases and J 2 bases; bases outside gene matches: 3. As DNA, the CDR3 is TGTGCCAGCAGCCACGGACTAGCCTACAATGAGCAGTTCTTC. Protein sequence: CASSHGLAYNEQFF.

As to this clonotype: This may be a read error, as it is one base from a much larger clone. Likely a read error: the CDR3 ends without its conserved phenylalanine or tryptophan. The chain uses TRBV7-2 and TRBJ2-1; 8 positions match TRBD1. CDR1 and CDR2 from the germline V gene are SGHTA and FQGNSA. The CDR3 is made up of 12 amino acids. V was clipped by 4 bases and J by 13 bases; unmatched bases: 6. CDR3 loop: CASSYRQGFQFL. CDR3 in DNA: TGTGCCAGCAGCTATCGACAGGGGTTCCAGTTCCTC.

This clonotype was counted a few times. This chain connects TRBV27 to TRBJ2-7; D is possibly TRBD1 (5 bases). Germline V gene lookup returns CDR1 MNHEY and CDR2 SMNVEV (reference sequence). The length of the CDR3 is 15 residues. Trimming shortened V by 0 bases and J by 4 bases, and 13 bases separated the two germline ends. The CDR3 nucleotides are TGTGCCAGCAGTTTATCTCCGACAGTCTCTTACGAGCAGTACTTC. Its translation: CASSLSPTVSYEQYF.

This clonotype was found many times. The genes are TRBV20-1 and TRBJ2-5; no firm D call. Between the trimmed V and J ends, which lost 0 bases and 7 bases, there was a span of 18 bases. The CDR3 has 15 amino acids. Germline CDR1 is DFQATT and CDR2 is SNEGSKA (reference sequence). CDR3 loop: CSARDLNSPDATQYF. In DNA, the CDR3 is TGCAGTGCTAGAGATCTGAATAGCCCAGACGCGACCCAGTACTTC.

The chain is built from TRBV28 and TRBJ2-7; possible D gene TRBD2, 6 bases. The CDR3 contains 15 residues. Germline V gene data show CDR1 as MDHEN and CDR2 as SYDVKM. The V end lost 6 bases, the J end lost 2 bases, and 17 bases lay between the germline ends. The CDR3 is CASSPTVAETYEQYF. The CDR3 bases are TGTGCCAGCAGCCCTACGGTAGCGGAAACCTACGAGCAGTACTTC.

This clonotype turned up a few times. The chain has TRBV30 and TRBJ1-4; D remains unclear. V lost 3 bases and J lost 5, with 16 bases in between. The CDR3 length is 15 residues. CDR1 is GTSNPN and CDR2 is SVGIG in the germline V gene (reference sequence). The CDR3 DNA is TGTGCCTGGAGGATAAGGCGTGGATTCAATGAAAAACTGTTTTTT. As protein: CAWRIRRGFNEKLFF.

The V call is TRBV27, the J call TRBJ2-3; D unresolved. Germline-derived CDR1 and CDR2 are MNHEY and SMNVEV (reference sequence). CDR3 length: 13 residues. The germline V and J ends were trimmed by 2 bases and 2 bases, with 5 bases remaining between them. The DNA for the CDR3 is TGTGCCAGCAGTTTAGGCGCCACAGATACGCAGTATTTT. This encodes CASSLGATDTQYF.

This clonotype was seen more than once but under ten times. The chain has TRBV5-5 and TRBJ1-5; D ambiguous. With 1 base removed from V and 3 bases from J, the gap between germline ends came to 5 bases. The CDR3 runs to 13 residues. Germline assignment: CDR1 SGHKS and CDR2 YYEKEE (reference sequence). The CDR3 DNA is TGTGCCAGCAGCTTGAAAACCAATCAGCCCCAGCATTTT. Translated: CASSLKTNQPQHF.

The rearrangement links TRBV20-1 to TRBJ1-6, with unresolved D. V dropped 1 base and J dropped 7 bases, with 5 bases sitting between them. The CDR3 totals 12 residues. Germline lookup yields CDR1 DFQATT and CDR2 SNEGSKA (reference sequence). The CDR3 nucleotides are TGCAGTGCTAGAGGCGTAAATTCACCCCTCCACTTT. This encodes CSARGVNSPLHF.

This clonotype has more than one count but fewer than ten. The chain uses TRBV4-2 and TRBJ2-7; 12 bases fit TRBD2. Germline trimming cut 0 bases from V and 5 bases from J; bases unmatched to any gene: 11. This CDR3 comprises 18 residues. The V gene's germline CDR1 is LGHNA and CDR2 YNFKEQ. CDR3 in DNA: TGTGCCAGCAGCCAAGAATACTGGACTAGCGGGATTCGCCACGAGCAGTACTTC. This codes for CASSQEYWTSGIRHEQYF.

This clonotype has only a few counts. The chain carries TRBV27 and TRBJ2-7; a weak D match, TRBD2 (6 bases). The CDR3 sequence is 15 residues long. Per the germline V gene, CDR1 is MNHEY and CDR2 is SMNVEV (reference sequence). Trimming shortened V by 3 bases and J by 2 bases, and 14 bases separated the two germline ends. CDR3 sequence reads: CASSFRRVGTYEQYF. CDR3 coding DNA: TGTGCCAGCAGTTTTAGGAGGGTCGGTACCTACGAGCAGTACTTC.

The chain carries TRBV6-2 or TRBV6-3 and TRBJ2-7, with 7 bases that match TRBD1. J was trimmed by 0 bases and V by 4 bases; bases with no gene match: 6. Germline V gives CDR1 MNHEY, CDR2 SVGEGT. This CDR3 contains 15 residues. This chain's CDR3 is CASSSIGTASYEQYF. The CDR3 nucleotides are TGTGCCAGCAGTTCTATTGGGACAGCCTCCTACGAGCAGTACTTC.

There are many counts of this clonotype. The chain recombines TRBV7-2 with TRBJ1-1, with D perhaps TRBD1 (5 bases). Germline V gene lookup returns CDR1 SGHTA and CDR2 FQGNSA. The CDR3 is made up of 14 amino acids. Trimming removed 9 bases from V and 2 bases from J, with 16 bases in between. CDR3 nucleotide sequence: TGTGCCAGTGCAGAACAGGTGACAAACACTGAAGCTTTCTTT. It yields the protein CASAEQVTNTEAFF.

To note about this clonotype: It may be a read error: a sequence one base away is much more abundant. This chain uses TRBV12-3 or TRBV12-4 with TRBJ2-7; the D is unclear. This CDR3 region has 15 residues. The CDR3 region has the DNA TGTACCAGCAGTTTAAGGGCTAGACACTCCTACGAGCAGTACTTC. Translated, it gives CTSSLRARHSYEQYF.

V and J are TRBV9 and TRBJ1-5; unclear D gene. In germline, CDR1 is SGDLS, CDR2 YYNGEE. The V gene lost 4 bases and the J gene lost 3 bases, with 8 bases spanning the gap. This CDR3 is 13 amino acids long. The CDR3 reads CASSYGLNQPQHF. CDR3 sequence (DNA): TGTGCCAGCAGCTATGGACTCAATCAGCCCCAGCATTTT.

This clonotype was counted a few times. V usage is TRBV6-1 and J usage is TRBJ2-1; D is perhaps TRBD2 (6 bases). Germline V gene lookup returns CDR1 MNHNS and CDR2 SASEGT. The CDR3 consists of 15 residues. Trimming cost V 2 bases and J 0 bases, with 8 bases left between them. This CDR3 is CASSELGGSYNEQFF. The DNA of the CDR3 is TGTGCCAGCAGTGAATTGGGGGGCTCCTACAATGAGCAGTTCTTC.

This clonotype was observed a few times. The genes are TRBV6-1 and TRBJ2-7; tentatively, D is TRBD1 (6 bases). V gave up 3 bases and J gave up 2 bases, with 11 bases separating them. The germline gives CDR1 MNHNS, CDR2 SASEGT. The CDR3 is 14 amino acids. CDR3 sequence (DNA): TGTGCCAGCAGTGATCTCCAGGGGACCTACGAGCAGTACTTC. This codes for CASSDLQGTYEQYF.

This clonotype has ten or more counts. The J gene is TRBJ2-3, the V gene TRBV30, with TRBD2 matching over 10 bases. V lost 3 bases and J lost 6; bases outside the gene matches: 3. This CDR3 comprises 13 residues. From germline, CDR1 is GTSNPN and CDR2 SVGIG (reference sequence). CDR3 region: CAWSLAGVDTQYF. The DNA for the CDR3 is TGTGCCTGGAGCCTAGCGGGAGTTGATACGCAGTATTTT.

This chain links TRBV4-1 with TRBJ2-4, with TRBD2 as a possible D gene (7 bases). The V gene's germline CDR1 is MGHRA and CDR2 YSYEKL. V shed 0 bases and J shed 7 bases, with 16 bases lying between them. This CDR3 is 16 amino acids long. The CDR3 DNA sequence: TGCGCCAGCAGCCAAGACACAGGGAGGGGAGGGAACATTCAGTACTTC. Translated, it gives CASSQDTGRGGNIQYF.

This clonotype was observed a few times. The chain couples TRBV6-6 to TRBJ2-5; the D is unclear. Germline V lookup: CDR1 MNHNY, CDR2 SVGAGI (reference sequence). The CDR3 loop spans 12 amino acids. The V and J ends lost 0 bases and 4 bases respectively, with 3 bases between them. CDR3 coding DNA: TGTGCCAGCAGTTACTCGTTAGAGACCCAGTACTTC. Translated: CASSYSLETQYF.

This clonotype appeared a few times. This CDR3 reads CSASPGQVSTEAFF. CDR3 DNA: TGCAGTGCTAGTCCGGGACAGGTTAGCACTGAAGCTTTCTTT. The J gene is TRBJ1-1, the V gene TRBV20-1, with TRBD1 matching over 8 bases. This CDR3 is built from 14 residues. With V trimmed by 3 bases and J by 4 bases, 7 bases remained unmatched. CDR1 and CDR2 (germline): DFQATT, SNEGSKA (reference sequence).

V usage is TRBV28 and J usage is TRBJ2-7; 7 positions agree with TRBD1. The CDR3 contains 13 residues. V lost 6 bases to trimming and J lost 3 bases; unmatched junction nucleotides: 5. The germline V gene has CDR1 MDHEN and CDR2 SYDVKM. Here the CDR3 DNA reads TGTGCCAGCAGACGTGGGACAGACTACGAGCAGTACTTC. Protein sequence: CASRRGTDYEQYF.

The rearrangement joins TRBV28 to TRBJ2-6, with D tentatively TRBD2 (5 bases). Trimming shortened V by 2 bases and J by 2 bases, and 7 bases separated the two germline ends. Germline loops: CDR1 MDHEN, CDR2 SYDVKM. The CDR3 extends over 15 amino acids. Written as DNA, the CDR3 is TGTGCCAGCAGTTTACCCGGGGCTGGGGCCAACGTCCTGACTTTC. This gives the protein CASSLPGAGANVLTF.

This clonotype turned up a few times. The chain uses TRBV7-2 and TRBJ1-2, with 11 nucleotides matching TRBD1. This CDR3 region has 14 residues. The germline V gene encodes CDR1 SGHTA and CDR2 FQGNSA. Unmatched junction bases numbered 3, after V lost 4 bases and J lost 5 bases. The CDR3 reads CASSSGQGAYGYTF. The CDR3 region has the DNA TGTGCCAGCAGCTCTGGACAGGGGGCTTATGGCTACACCTTC.

Ten or more counts support this clonotype. The chain couples TRBV10-1 to TRBJ1-1; tentatively, D is TRBD1 (5 bases). CDR1 WNHNN and CDR2 SYGVQD come from the germline V gene (reference sequence). The CDR3 runs to 15 residues. V was shortened by 2 bases and J by 3 bases, with 13 bases between the two germline ends. The CDR3 reads CASSEKLGRDTEAFF. In DNA form, the CDR3 reads TGCGCCAGCAGTGAGAAGTTAGGCAGGGACACTGAAGCTTTCTTT.